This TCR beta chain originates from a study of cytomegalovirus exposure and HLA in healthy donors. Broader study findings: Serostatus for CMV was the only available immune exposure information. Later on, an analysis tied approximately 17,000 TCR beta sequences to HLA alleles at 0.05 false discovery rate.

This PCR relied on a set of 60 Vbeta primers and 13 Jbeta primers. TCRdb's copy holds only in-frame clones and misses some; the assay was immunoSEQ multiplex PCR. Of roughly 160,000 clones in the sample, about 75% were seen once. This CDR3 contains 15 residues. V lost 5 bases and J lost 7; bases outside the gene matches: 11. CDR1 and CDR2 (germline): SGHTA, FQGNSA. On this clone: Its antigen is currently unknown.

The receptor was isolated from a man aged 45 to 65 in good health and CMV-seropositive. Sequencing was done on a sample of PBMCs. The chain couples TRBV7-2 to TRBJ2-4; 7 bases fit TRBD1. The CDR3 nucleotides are TGTGCCAGCAGCGTTCCCAGGGGGTCGCGTAACATTCAGTACTTC. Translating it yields CASSVPRGSRNIQYF. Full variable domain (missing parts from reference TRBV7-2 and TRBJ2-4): GAGVSQSPSNKVTEKGKDVELRCDPISGHTALYWYRQSLGQGLEFLIYFQGNSAPDKSGLPSDRFSAERTGGSVSTLTIQRTQQEDSAVYLCASSVPRGSRNIQYFGAGTRLSVL.